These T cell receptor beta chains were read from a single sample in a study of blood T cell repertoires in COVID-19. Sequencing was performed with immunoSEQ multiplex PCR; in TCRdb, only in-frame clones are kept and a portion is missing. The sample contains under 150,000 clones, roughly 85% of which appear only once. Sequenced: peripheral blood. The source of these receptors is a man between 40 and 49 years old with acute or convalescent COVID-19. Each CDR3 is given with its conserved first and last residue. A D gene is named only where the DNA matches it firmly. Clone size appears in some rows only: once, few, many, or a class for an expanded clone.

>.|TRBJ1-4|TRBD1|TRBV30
CAWSAGTGAEKLFF
TGTGCCTGGAGTGCCGGGACAGGGGCCGAAAAACTGTTTTTT
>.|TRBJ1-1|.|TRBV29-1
CSVQGFRDTEAFF
TGCAGCGTTCAAGGGTTTCGGGACACTGAAGCTTTCTTT
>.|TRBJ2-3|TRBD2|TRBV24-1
CATSDFREGTDTQYF
TGTGCCACCAGTGATTTCAGGGAGGGGACAGATACGCAGTATTTT
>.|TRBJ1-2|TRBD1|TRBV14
CASSQVAGQGFGYTF
TGTGCCAGCAGCCAAGTCGCGGGACAGGGGTTTGGCTACACCTTC
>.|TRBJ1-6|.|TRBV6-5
CASSDSQGSPLHF
TGTGCCAGCAGTGACTCGCAGGGGTCACCCCTCCACTTT
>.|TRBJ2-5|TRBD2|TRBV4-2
CASSQDFPGLAGDQETQYF
TGTGCCAGCAGCCAAGATTTCCCCGGGCTAGCGGGGGATCAAGAGACCCAGTACTTC
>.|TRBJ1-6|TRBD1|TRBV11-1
CASSFGQAGNSPLHF
TGTGCCAGCAGCTTCGGACAGGCAGGAAATTCACCCCTCCACTTT
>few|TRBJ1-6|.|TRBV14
CASSGRTDVWSPNSPLHF
TGTGCCAGCAGCGGTAGGACAGACGTTTGGTCCCCGAATTCACCCCTCCACTTT
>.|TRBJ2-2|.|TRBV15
CATSRETGLSTGELFF
TGTGCCACCAGCAGAGAAACAGGCCTTAGCACCGGGGAGCTGTTTTTT
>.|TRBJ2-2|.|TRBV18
CASSPGQLLNTGELFF
TGTGCCAGCTCACCGGGGCAGCTGCTGAACACCGGGGAGCTGTTTTTT
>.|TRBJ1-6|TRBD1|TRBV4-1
CASSLRDRDNSPLHF
TGCGCCAGCAGCCTACGGGACAGAGATAATTCACCCCTCCACTTT
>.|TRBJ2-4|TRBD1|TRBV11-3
CASSPGQGVAKNIQYF
TGTGCCAGCAGCCCCGGACAGGGAGTGGCCAAAAACATTCAGTACTTC
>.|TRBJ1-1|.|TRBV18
CASSPAGLIPNTEAFF
TGTGCCAGCTCACCTGCTGGACTGATACCGAACACTGAAGCTTTCTTT
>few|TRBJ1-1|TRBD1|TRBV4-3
CASSQLQGAPGEAFF
TGCGCCAGCAGCCAACTCCAGGGGGCCCCCGGTGAAGCTTTCTTT
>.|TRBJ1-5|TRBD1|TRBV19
CASSWTGGNQPQHF
TGTGCCAGTAGTTGGACAGGGGGGAATCAGCCCCAGCATTTT
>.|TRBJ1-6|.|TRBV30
CAWSTENNSPLHF
TGTGCCTGGAGTACAGAAAATAATTCACCCCTCCACTTT
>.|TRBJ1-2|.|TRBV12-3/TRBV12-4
CASDRANYGYTF
TGTGCCAGCGATCGGGCTAACTATGGCTACACCTTC
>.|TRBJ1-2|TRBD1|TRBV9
CASSVGQGVRGYTF
TGTGCCAGCAGCGTAGGGCAGGGGGTACGAGGCTACACCTTC
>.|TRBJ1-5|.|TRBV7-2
CASTAGGNQPQHF
TGTGCCAGCACCGCAGGGGGCAATCAGCCCCAGCATTTT
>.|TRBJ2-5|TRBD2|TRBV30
CAWSDLLAGGQGAQETQYF
TGTGCCTGGAGTGACCTACTAGCGGGGGGGCAGGGGGCCCAAGAGACCCAGTACTTC
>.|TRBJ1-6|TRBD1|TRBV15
CATSSHRTGGASPLHF
TGTGCCACCAGCTCTCATCGGACAGGGGGCGCATCACCCCTCCACTTT
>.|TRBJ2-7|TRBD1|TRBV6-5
CASSRTGSSPYEQYF
TGTGCCAGCAGCCGGACAGGGTCTAGCCCCTACGAGCAGTACTTC
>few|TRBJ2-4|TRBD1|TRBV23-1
CASSQGRGRKNIQYF
TGCGCCAGCAGTCAGGGCAGGGGGCGGAAAAACATTCAGTACTTC
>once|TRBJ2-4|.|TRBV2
CASSEVGGGLDQYF
TGTGCCAGCAGTGAAGTAGGAGGGGGCCTTGATCAGTACTTC
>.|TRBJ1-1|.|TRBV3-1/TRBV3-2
CASSQGMAGNTEAFF
TGTGCCAGCAGCCAAGGGATGGCAGGGAACACTGAAGCTTTCTTT
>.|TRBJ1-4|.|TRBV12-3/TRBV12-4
CASSLRGEVFF
TGTGCCAGCAGTTTACGGGGGGAAGTGTTTTTT
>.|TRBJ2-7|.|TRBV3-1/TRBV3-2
CASSQYNEQYF
TGTGCCAGCAGCCAATACAACGAGCAGTACTTC
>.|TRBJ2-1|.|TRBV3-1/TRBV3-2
CASSQEGRGINEQFF
TGTGCCAGCAGCCAGGAAGGGAGAGGAATCAATGAGCAGTTCTTC
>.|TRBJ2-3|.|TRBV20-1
CSASRFLVTSTDTQYF
TGCAGTGCTAGTCGATTCTTAGTCACTAGCACAGATACGCAGTATTTT
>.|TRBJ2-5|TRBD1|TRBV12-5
CASGLGTGEVETQYF
TGTGCTAGTGGACTTGGGACAGGGGAGGTAGAGACCCAGTACTTC
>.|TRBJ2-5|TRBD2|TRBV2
CASSDGAGSEETQYF
TGTGCCAGCAGTGACGGAGCGGGGAGCGAAGAGACCCAGTACTTC
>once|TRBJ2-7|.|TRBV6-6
CASSYSTGDEQYF
TGTGCCAGCAGTTACTCAACAGGAGACGAGCAGTACTTC
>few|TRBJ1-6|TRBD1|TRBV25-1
CASSDPTGGKGSPLHF
TGTGCCAGCAGTGACCCGACAGGGGGCAAGGGGTCACCCCTCCACTTT
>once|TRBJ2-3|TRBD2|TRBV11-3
CASSLGLAGLTNTQYF
TGTGCCAGCAGTCTCGGACTAGCGGGGCTTACAAATACGCAGTATTTT
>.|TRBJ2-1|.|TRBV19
CASSILQAPGSYNEQFF
TGTGCCAGTAGTATTCTACAGGCCCCCGGGAGCTACAATGAGCAGTTCTTC
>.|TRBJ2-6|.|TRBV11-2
CASSLRGKIYSGANVLTF
TGTGCCAGCAGCTTAAGGGGGAAAATATACTCTGGGGCCAACGTCCTGACTTTC
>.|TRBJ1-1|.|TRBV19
CASSMAVSNTEAFF
TGTGCCAGTAGTATGGCGGTCTCGAACACTGAAGCTTTCTTT
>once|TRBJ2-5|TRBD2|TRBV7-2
CASSPLGTSGGLETQYF
TGTGCCAGCAGTCCTCTTGGGACTAGCGGGGGGTTGGAGACCCAGTACTTC
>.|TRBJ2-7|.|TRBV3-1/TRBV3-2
CASSQGQGYEQYF
TGTGCCAGCAGCCAAGGGCAGGGCTACGAGCAGTACTTC
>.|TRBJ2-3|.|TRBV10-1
CASSDSGSTDTQYF
TGCGCCAGCAGTGACAGCGGGAGCACAGATACGCAGTATTTT
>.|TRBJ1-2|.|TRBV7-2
CASSLYRDYGYTF
TGTGCCAGCAGCTTATACAGGGACTATGGCTACACCTTC
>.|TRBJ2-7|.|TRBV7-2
CASSEQGGSEQYF
TGTGCCAGCAGTGAGCAGGGGGGTAGCGAGCAGTACTTC
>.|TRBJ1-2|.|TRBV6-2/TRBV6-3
CASSTASDTLYGYTF
TGTGCCAGCAGTACAGCCTCGGACACCCTCTATGGCTACACCTTC
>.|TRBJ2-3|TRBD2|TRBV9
CASSSASGASTDTQYF
TGTGCCAGCAGCTCGGCTAGCGGAGCTAGCACAGATACGCAGTATTTT
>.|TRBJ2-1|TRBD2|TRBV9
CASSTGTSVINEQFF
TGTGCCAGCAGCACCGGGACTAGCGTAATCAATGAGCAGTTCTTC
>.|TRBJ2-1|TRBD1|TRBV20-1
CSASESAQGVIYNEQFF
TGCAGTGCTAGTGAAAGTGCACAGGGGGTAATCTACAATGAGCAGTTCTTC
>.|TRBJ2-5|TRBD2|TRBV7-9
CASSFRGGGETQYF
TGTGCCAGCAGCTTCCGCGGGGGGGGAGAGACCCAGTACTTC
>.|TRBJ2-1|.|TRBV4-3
CASSQDPVYNEQFF
TGCGCCAGCAGCCAAGACCCCGTCTACAATGAGCAGTTCTTC
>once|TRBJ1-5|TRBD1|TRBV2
CASSKRGTGGFLQPQHF
TGTGCCAGCAGTAAAAGGGGGACAGGGGGCTTCCTTCAGCCCCAGCATTTT
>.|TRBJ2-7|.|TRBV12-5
CASALGTQQYF
TGTGCTAGTGCCCTTGGGACTCAGCAGTACTTC
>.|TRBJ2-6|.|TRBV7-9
CASSSPSWGAGANVLTF
TGTGCCAGCAGCTCCCCCAGTTGGGGGGCTGGGGCCAACGTCCTGACTTTC
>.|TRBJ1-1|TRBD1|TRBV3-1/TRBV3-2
CASSQGTGAAEAFF
TGTGCCAGCAGCCAAGGGACAGGGGCCGCTGAAGCTTTCTTT
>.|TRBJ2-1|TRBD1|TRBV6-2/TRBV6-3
CASSPGTGASYNEQFF
TGTGCCAGCAGTCCCGGGACAGGGGCCTCCTACAATGAGCAGTTCTTC
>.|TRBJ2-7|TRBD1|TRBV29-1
CSAHSRDRGHYEQYF
TGCAGCGCTCACAGCCGGGACAGGGGGCACTACGAGCAGTACTTC
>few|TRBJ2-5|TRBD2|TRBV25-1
CASSVLAGASQETQYF
TGTGCCAGCAGTGTACTAGCGGGGGCCAGTCAAGAGACCCAGTACTTC
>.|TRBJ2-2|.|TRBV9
CASSVGRTGELFF
TGTGCCAGCAGCGTTGGGAGGACCGGGGAGCTGTTTTTT
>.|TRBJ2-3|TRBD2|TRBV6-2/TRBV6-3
CASSYLGLSTDTQYF
TGTGCCAGCAGTTACCTGGGACTATCTACAGATACGCAGTATTTT
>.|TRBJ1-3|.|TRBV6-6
CASSYRTGNTIYF
TGTGCCAGCAGTTATCGAACAGGAAACACCATATATTTT
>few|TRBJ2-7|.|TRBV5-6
CASSLDGPKPYEQYF
TGTGCCAGCAGCTTGGATGGCCCAAAACCCTACGAGCAGTACTTC